The clone carrying this T cell receptor (beta chain) came up a few times. Its target is unknown. The data stem from a study of cytomegalovirus exposure and HLA in healthy donors. Study-wide context: Unique TCRs numbering some 80 million, obtained from HLA-typed donors, made up an early data release.

V lost 6 bases to trimming and J lost 1 base, with 10 bases between them. In germline, CDR1 is MNHEY, CDR2 SMNVEV (reference sequence). This CDR3 contains 14 residues. The study's findings and limits: Follow-up analysis seemed to connect common viral pathogens with several of the most significant clusters identified. Later genetic work tied a missense DCLRE1C variant to beta-chain V and J trimming.

The PCR had 60 Vbeta and 13 Jbeta primers. Method: immunoSEQ multiplex PCR; TCRdb's copy keeps in-frame clones and lacks some. The table shows about 130,000 clones, with approximately 80% occurring only once. The rearrangement links TRBV27 to TRBJ2-1; D is unresolved. The sample consisted of PBMCs. The TCR sequence derives from a male donor in good health and CMV-seropositive. CDR3 sequence: CASRELRSYNEQFF. CDR3 nucleotides: TGTGCCAGCAGGGAGCTGAGGTCCTACAATGAGCAGTTCTTC.